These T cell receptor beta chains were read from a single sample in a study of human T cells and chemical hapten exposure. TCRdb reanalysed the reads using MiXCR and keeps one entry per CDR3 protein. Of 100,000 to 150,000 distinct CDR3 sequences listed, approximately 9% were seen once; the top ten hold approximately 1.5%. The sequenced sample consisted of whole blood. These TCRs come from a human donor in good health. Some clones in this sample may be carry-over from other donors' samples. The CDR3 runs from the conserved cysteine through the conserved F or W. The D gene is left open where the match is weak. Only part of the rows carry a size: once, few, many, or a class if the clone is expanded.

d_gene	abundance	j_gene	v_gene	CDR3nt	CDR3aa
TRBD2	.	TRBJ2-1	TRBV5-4	TGTGCCAGCAGCTTGGCCGGGGGGGGGGTACGAGCAATCAGGGAGCAGTTCTTC	CASSLAGGGVRAIREQFF
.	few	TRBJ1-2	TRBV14	TGTGCCAGCAGCCAAGGGCAGGGGATCTATGGCTACACCTTC	CASSQGQGIYGYTF
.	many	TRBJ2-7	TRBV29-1	TGCAGCGGCACTCAGGGGGGCATCTCCTACGAGCAGTACTTC	CSGTQGGISYEQYF
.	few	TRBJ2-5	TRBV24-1	TGTGCCACCGCAAAAGGGGGTTCGTCGGAGACCCAGTACTTC	CATAKGGSSETQYF
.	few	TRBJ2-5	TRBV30	TGTGCCTGGAGGCCAGGACAGCAAGAGACCCAGTACTTC	CAWRPGQQETQYF
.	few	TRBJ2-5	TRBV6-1	TGTGCCAGCAGTCGAAGTACGGCGTACCAAGAGACCCAGTACTTC	CASSRSTAYQETQYF
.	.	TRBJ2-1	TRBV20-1	TGCAGTGCTAGTGACGACAGACCATACAATGAGCAGTTCTTC	CSASDDRPYNEQFF
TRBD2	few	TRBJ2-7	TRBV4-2	TGTGCCAGCAGCCAAGATGGACCCGGGACTAGCGGGTCCCACGAGCAGTACTTC	CASSQDGPGTSGSHEQYF
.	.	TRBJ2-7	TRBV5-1	TGCGCCAGCAGCGACGGGACCCAGGCCGACGAGCAGTACTTC	CASSDGTQADEQYF
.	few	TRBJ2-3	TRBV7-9	TGTGCCAGCAGCTTAAGTACAGCCCGTTTCACAGATACGCAGTATTTT	CASSLSTARFTDTQYF
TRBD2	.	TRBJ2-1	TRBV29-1	TGCAGCGCGGGGGGGAATGAGCAGTTCTTC	CSAGGNEQFF
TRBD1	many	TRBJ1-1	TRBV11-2	TGTGCCACCGGGACAGGGAGTACTGAAGCTTTCTTT	CATGTGSTEAFF
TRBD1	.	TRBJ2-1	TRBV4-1	TGCGCCAGCAGCCAAGTACAGGGGGCAGGGTCCTACAATGAGCAGTTCTTC	CASSQVQGAGSYNEQFF
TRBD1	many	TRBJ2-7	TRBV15	TGTGCCACCAGCAGAGACCGGGACAGGGGCTCCTACGAGCAGTACTTC	CATSRDRDRGSYEQYF
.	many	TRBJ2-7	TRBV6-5	TGTGCCAGCAGACAGGGGCAGGCGGGGGAGCAGTACTTC	CASRQGQAGEQYF
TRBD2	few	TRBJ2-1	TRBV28	TGTGCCAGCACCGAACCCGGGACTAGCGGGAGGTACAATGAGCAGTTCTTC	CASTEPGTSGRYNEQFF
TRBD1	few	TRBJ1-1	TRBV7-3	TGTGCCAGCAGCGATCCCGGACAGGAGAATGAAGCTTTCTTT	CASSDPGQENEAFF
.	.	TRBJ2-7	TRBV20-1	TGCAGTGCTAGTCCGGGGGGCACCTACGAGCAGTACTTC	CSASPGGTYEQYF
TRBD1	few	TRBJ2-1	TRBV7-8	TGTGCCAGCAGCCACTGGCGCAGGGGGCACAATGAGCAGTTCTTC	CASSHWRRGHNEQFF
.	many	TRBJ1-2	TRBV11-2	TGTGCCAGCAGCTCACCCCGGCGGGGGGGAGGTTTTGGCTACACCTTC	CASSSPRRGGGFGYTF
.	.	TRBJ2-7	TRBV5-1	TGCGCCAGCAGCCCAAGGACCAGGGACGAGCAGTACTTC	CASSPRTRDEQYF
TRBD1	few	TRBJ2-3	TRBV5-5	TGTGCCAGCAGCCTGTGGACAGGGAGGATGGATACGCAGTATTTT	CASSLWTGRMDTQYF
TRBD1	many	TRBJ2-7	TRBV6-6	TGTGCCAGCAGTAGCTCAGGGACAGGGAACGGCGAGCAGTACTTC	CASSSSGTGNGEQYF